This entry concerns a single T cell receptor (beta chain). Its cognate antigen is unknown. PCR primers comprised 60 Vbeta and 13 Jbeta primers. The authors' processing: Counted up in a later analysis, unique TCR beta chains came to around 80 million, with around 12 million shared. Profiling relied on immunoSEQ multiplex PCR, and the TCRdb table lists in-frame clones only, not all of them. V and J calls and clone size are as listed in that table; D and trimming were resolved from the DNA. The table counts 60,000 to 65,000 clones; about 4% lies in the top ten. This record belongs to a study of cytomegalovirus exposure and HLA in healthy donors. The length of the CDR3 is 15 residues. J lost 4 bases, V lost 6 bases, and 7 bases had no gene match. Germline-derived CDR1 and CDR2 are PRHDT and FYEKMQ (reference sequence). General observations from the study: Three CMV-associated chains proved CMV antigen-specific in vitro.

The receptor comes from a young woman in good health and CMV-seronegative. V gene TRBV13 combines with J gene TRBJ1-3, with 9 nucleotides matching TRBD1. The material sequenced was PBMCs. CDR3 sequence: CASSSNRGRGNTIYF. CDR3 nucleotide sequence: TGTGCCAGCAGTTCTAACAGGGGGCGCGGAAACACCATATATTTT.